Listed below are T cell receptor beta chains from one sample, sequenced in a study of blood T cell repertoires in COVID-19. Profiled with immunoSEQ multiplex PCR; TCRdb holds only in-frame clones, not every one. Of just under 350,000 clones in the sample, about 89% were seen once. Specimen: peripheral blood. The receptor source for this set is a woman aged 45-65 years with COVID-19, enrolled during active disease. Both conserved end residues are part of each CDR3. D genes are given only for firm matches. Size values are once, few and many counts, or a class for expanded clones, and some rows have none.

>TRBJ2-7|TRBV5-5|-|-
CASSSRTVSYEQYF
TGTGCCAGCAGCTCGAGGACAGTTTCCTACGAGCAGTACTTC
>TRBJ2-5|TRBV5-1|-|-
CASTPRGQETQYF
TGCGCCAGCACCCCACGCGGGCAAGAGACCCAGTACTTC
>TRBJ2-3|TRBV4-1|TRBD2|-
CASSQEGGLAGGRDTQYF
TGCGCCAGCAGCCAAGAAGGGGGACTAGCGGGAGGGCGGGATACGCAGTATTTT
>TRBJ2-2|TRBV6-5|-|-
CASTPTHTGELFF
TGTGCCAGCACCCCGACTCATACCGGGGAGCTGTTTTTT
>TRBJ2-7|TRBV7-9|-|-
CASSLALRQFDEQYF
TGTGCCAGCAGCTTAGCGCTCAGACAGTTCGACGAGCAGTACTTC
>TRBJ2-3|TRBV2|TRBD1|-
CASTGGHADTQYF
TGTGCCAGCACAGGGGGTCACGCAGATACGCAGTATTTT
>TRBJ1-2|TRBV3-1/TRBV3-2|-|-
CASSQGLLGVDYGYTF
TGTGCCAGCAGCCAAGGGCTGTTGGGCGTCGACTATGGCTACACCTTC
>TRBJ2-3|TRBV5-5|TRBD1|-
CASRDWTGGSTDTQYF
TGTGCCAGCAGAGACTGGACAGGGGGAAGCACAGATACGCAGTATTTT
>TRBJ2-5|TRBV15|TRBD2|-
CATSGLWVASGKETQYF
TGTGCCACCAGCGGTCTCTGGGTGGCTAGCGGCAAAGAGACCCAGTACTTC
>TRBJ2-7|TRBV5-3|TRBD2|many
CARSPSGTYEQYF
TGTGCCAGAAGCCCTAGCGGAACCTACGAGCAGTACTTC
>TRBJ1-3|TRBV6-5|TRBD1|-
CASRGQGATGNTIYF
TGTGCCAGTCGGGGGCAGGGGGCTACTGGAAACACCATATATTTT
>TRBJ2-1|TRBV6-5|-|-
CASSSTRIEQFF
TGTGCCAGCAGTTCGACTCGAATTGAGCAGTTCTTC
>TRBJ2-1|TRBV11-2|TRBD2|-
CASRPPSGLADGSYNEQFF
TGTGCCAGCCGTCCCCCAAGCGGACTAGCGGATGGCTCCTACAATGAGCAGTTCTTC
>TRBJ2-7|TRBV5-1|-|-
CASSFSSYEQYF
TGCGCCAGCAGCTTCAGCTCCTACGAGCAGTACTTC
>TRBJ1-2|TRBV30|TRBD1|-
CAWSAGQGFGYTF
TGTGCCTGGAGTGCCGGACAGGGTTTTGGCTACACCTTC
>TRBJ1-1|TRBV6-6|-|-
CASSTAPRGGTEAFF
TGTGCCAGCAGCACGGCGCCCCGGGGGGGCACTGAAGCTTTCTTT
>TRBJ2-7|TRBV7-9|-|-
CASSSSVIQYF
TGTGCCAGCAGCTCATCGGTGATTCAGTACTTC